This record looks at one TCR beta chain sequence and its context. Its antigen is not identified. Collected material from alopecia areata patients comprised lesional scalp punch biopsies and peripheral blood. This sample was taken from a study of CD8+ T cells in alopecia areata. Study details: Twice a day, 5 to 10 mg of oral tofacitinib was administered to treated patients. Dosing spanned 6 to 18 months on tofacitinib, then 6 months off drug. Study-level findings and limits: It was lesional scalp, especially alopecia totalis/universalis, that showed higher clonality than normal scalp.

cDNA prepared by RNA extraction and subsequent reverse transcription served as the template for sequencing. Here immunoSEQ multiplex PCR was the method, and the copy in TCRdb shows in-frame clones only, minus some. The sample has approximately 7,800 clones, 64% seen once. This CDR3 has 14 residues. In germline, CDR1 is MNHEY, CDR2 SVGAGI. V lost 5 bases to trimming and J lost 1 base, with 9 bases between them. This sequence was found in a human donor with alopecia areata. The chain couples TRBV6-5 to TRBJ2-1, with D possibly TRBD2 on 6 matching bases. Sequencing used skin, obtained at week 0. CDR3: CASSRRESYNEQFF. The CDR3 nucleotides are TGTGCCAGCAGTCGGAGGGAATCCTACAATGAGCAGTTCTTC.